The clone carrying this T cell receptor (beta chain) was detected ten times or more. Its antigen is unidentified. Time point described: newly diagnosed GD, antithyroid drugs for less than 3 months. With RNA extracted from PBMCs as input, the TCR library was made. American Thyroid Association guidelines served as the basis for diagnosing Graves' disease. Unmatched junction bases numbered 5, after V lost 1 base and J lost 0 bases. CDR1 is GTSNPN and CDR2 is SVGIG in the germline V gene (reference sequence). The CDR3 is 16 amino acids. Building the TCR beta libraries relied on iRepertoire HTBI primers, and CDR3 regions underwent Arm-PCR. TCRdb used MiXCR to reprocess the multiplex PCR reads, holding one entry per CDR3 protein. Here the sample spans 450,000 to 600,000 distinct CDR3 sequences, under 20% being singletons. The data originate from a study of regulatory T cells in long-lasting Graves disease. The study, taken as a whole, reports: Accuracy was possibly reduced by small sample size.

These data were also filed under a second study, of T cells in Graves' hyperthyroidism and ophthalmopathy.

The chain combines TRBV30 with TRBJ2-2; TRBD1 matches 7 bases. Sequences were derived from peripheral blood mononuclear cells (PBMCs), sampled at new diagnosis, from a patient treated with antithyroid drugs. This receptor was obtained from a man aged 40-49 years with Graves disease. CDR3 sequence (DNA): TGTGCCTGGAGTGGACAGGGAGTTTCGAACACCGGGGAGCTGTTTTTT. It specifies CAWSGQGVSNTGELFF.